The TCR beta chain under discussion was sequenced for a study of CD8 T cells in ankylosing spondylitis. Study results and limitations: Ankylosing spondylitis blood appeared to carry a characteristic TCR beta motif of under ten highly homologous variants.

This clonotype was counted between two and nine times. Its specificity is not known. Germline-derived CDR1 and CDR2 are MNHEY and SVGAGI. This CDR3 comprises 14 residues. Trimming left V 4 bases short and J 4 bases short, with 12 bases between. A single record per CDR3 protein comes from TCRdb applying MiXCR to the 5' RACE reads. The sample holds approximately 540,000 distinct CDR3 sequences, more than 9.5% seen once. The V gene is TRBV6-5, the J gene TRBJ2-3; D perhaps matches TRBD2 (5 bases). The material sequenced was blood, either unsorted or a sorted T cell fraction (not recorded which). This TCR was sampled from a male donor with ankylosing spondylitis. The chain's CDR3 is CASSSTLRADTQYF. Written as DNA, the CDR3 is TGTGCCAGCAGTTCTACACTGAGGGCAGATACGCAGTATTTT.